This TCR beta chain was recorded in a study of CD8+CD57+ T cells in acquired aplastic anemia. Trimming removed 5 bases from V and 7 bases from J, with 12 bases in between. The CDR3 is made up of 12 amino acids. Genomic DNA provided the template from which TCR beta VDJ and CDR3 profiles were obtained. TCRdb re-called the reads with MiXCR, one entry per CDR3 protein. Among about 160,000 distinct CDR3 sequences, around 40% were seen once, and the ten largest hold about 1.1%. The chain couples TRBV12-3 or TRBV12-4 to TRBJ2-7; D call uncertain. The clonotype originates from a human donor in good health. Sequenced: sorted CD4+, CD8+, or CD8+CD57+ T cells (not recorded which) from PBMCs. The CDR3 loop is CASSPFGREQYF. The CDR3 nucleotides read TGTGCCAGCAGTCCCTTCGGTCGGGAGCAGTACTTC.